This passage covers 8 T cell receptor beta chains from one sample sequenced in a study of cytomegalovirus exposure and HLA in healthy donors. It was with 60 Vbeta and 13 Jbeta primers that the PCR ran. The repertoire was sequenced with immunoSEQ multiplex PCR; TCRdb's copy has only in-frame clones and lacks some. The sample holds 120,000 or so clones, 74% seen once. The material sequenced was PBMCs. These receptor sequences come from a woman between 50 and 59 years old in good health and CMV-seropositive.

The chain has TRBV4-2 and TRBJ1-3; weak D call: TRBD1 (6 bases). V was clipped by 3 bases and J by 4 bases, with 13 bases between them. CDR1 and CDR2 (germline): LGHNA, YNFKEQ. The CDR3 runs to 15 residues. The CDR3, as DNA: TGTGCCAGCAGCCAGTCAGGGGTTTACGGAAACACCATATATTTT. Translated, it gives CASSQSGVYGNTIYF.

The chain recombines TRBV28 with TRBJ1-5, with D unclear. V was trimmed by 4 bases and J by 8 bases, leaving 15 bases between them. Germline V gene lookup returns CDR1 MDHEN and CDR2 SYDVKM. The CDR3 runs 14 residues. The chain's CDR3 is CASSSTAVQEPQHF. DNA for the CDR3: TGTGCCAGCAGTTCCACAGCGGTCCAAGAGCCCCAGCATTTT.

The CDR3 nucleotides are TGCGCCAGCAGCCATACCGGGACAGGGACAGATACGCAGTATTTT. Protein sequence: CASSHTGTGTDTQYF. The gene calls are TRBV4-3 and TRBJ2-3; 9 nucleotides align to TRBD1. The length of the CDR3 is 15 residues. Germline-derived CDR1 and CDR2 are LGHNA and YSLEER. V dropped 3 bases and J dropped 3; count of bases not matched to a gene: 4.

This clone appeared many times. This rearrangement joins TRBV28 to TRBJ2-6; D not resolved. The V end lost 5 bases, the J end lost 0 bases, and 8 bases lay between the germline ends. Germline V gene sequence: CDR1 MDHEN, CDR2 SYDVKM. This CDR3 region has 15 residues. CDR3 loop: CASSPQSSGANVLTF. The CDR3 DNA reads as TGTGCCAGCAGTCCACAGTCCTCTGGGGCCAACGTCCTGACTTTC.

This clone has just a few counts. The gene calls are TRBV5-6 and TRBJ1-5; 7 positions agree with TRBD1. The V segment lost 2 bases and the J segment 4 bases; nucleotides outside the gene matches: 6. CDR3 length: 15 amino acids. Germline V CDR1 and CDR2: SGHDT, YYEEEE. The CDR3 coding sequence is TGTGCCAGCAGCTTATTCGGGGACAGAAATCAGCCCCAGCATTTT. Its protein is CASSLFGDRNQPQHF.

This clone was recorded once. The rearrangement joins TRBV4-1 to TRBJ2-7, with 8 nucleotides matching TRBD1. Germline trimming cut 4 bases from V and 5 bases from J; bases unmatched to any gene: 7. CDR1 and CDR2 (germline): MGHRA, YSYEKL. The CDR3 sequence is 14 residues long. The CDR3 protein is CASSRLQGVHEQYF. In DNA, the CDR3 is TGCGCCAGCAGCCGATTACAGGGGGTCCACGAGCAGTACTTC.

V usage is TRBV5-1 and J usage is TRBJ2-7, with 9 bases that match TRBD1. The junction had 11 bases not matched to a gene; V was cut back by 0 bases and J by 7 bases. The germline gives CDR1 SGHRS, CDR2 YFSETQ. CDR3 size: 16 residues. The CDR3 DNA follows: TGCGCCAGCAGCTTGGTGAACAGGGGGCGAGTTGAGGAGCAGTACTTC. Its protein product is CASSLVNRGRVEEQYF.

This clone was counted only a few times. This rearrangement joins TRBV6-7 to TRBJ1-4; no firm D call. TRBV6-7 is an open reading frame whose function is uncertain. This CDR3 is 17 amino acids long. V was pared by 0 bases and J by 8 bases, with 19 bases between. CDR3 in amino acids: CASSYSKGYREEEKLFF. Written as DNA, the CDR3 is TGTGCCAGCAGTTACTCGAAGGGTTACCGGGAGGAAGAAAAACTGTTTTTT.